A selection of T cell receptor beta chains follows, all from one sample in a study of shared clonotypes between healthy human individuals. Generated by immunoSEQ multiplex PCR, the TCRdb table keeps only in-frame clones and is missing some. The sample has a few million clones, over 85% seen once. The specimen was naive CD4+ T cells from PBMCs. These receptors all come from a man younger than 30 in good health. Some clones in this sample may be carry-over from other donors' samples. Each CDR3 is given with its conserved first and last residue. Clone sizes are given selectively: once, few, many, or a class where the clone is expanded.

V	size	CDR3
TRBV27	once	CASRSGTGPDTQYF
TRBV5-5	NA	CASSLGRVRDTEAFF
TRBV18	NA	CASSPRYEQYF
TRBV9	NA	CASSEWDRPNEQFF
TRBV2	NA	CASSEAGPAYEQYF
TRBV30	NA	CAWSADRDLIGEQYF
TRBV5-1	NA	CASSLSQGANTQYF
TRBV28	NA	CASSTRWTNTEAFF
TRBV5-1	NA	CASSLEGGAYTF
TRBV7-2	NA	CASSLHGLVGEQYF
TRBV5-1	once	CASSLGGTAGYGYTF
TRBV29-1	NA	CSSREGFYEQYF
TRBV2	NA	CASSQGAAGNTIYF
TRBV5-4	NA	CASSQGGNPYGYTF
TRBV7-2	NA	CASSNGLAGGREQFF
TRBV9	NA	CASSVTIGQGGNTEAFF
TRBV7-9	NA	CASSDRDSETQYF
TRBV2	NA	CASSRQLPNSGANVLTF
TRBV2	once	CASSPLSGALETQYF
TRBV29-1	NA	CSVEGDTNYGYTF
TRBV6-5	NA	CASSLGQGRDQPQHF
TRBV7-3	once	CASSSGLAAYNEQFF
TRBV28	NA	CASTSRDTQYF
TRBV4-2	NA	CASSRTEANTGELFF
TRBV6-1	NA	CASRTLAGSYEQYF
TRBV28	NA	CASSSGGTGGNEQFF
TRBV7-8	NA	CASSSTGTKTPSYNEQFF
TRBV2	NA	CASSETYNEQFF
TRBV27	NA	CASSAGLRGRHQPQHF
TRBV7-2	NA	CASSPLLGRGYNQPQHF
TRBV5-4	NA	CASSPRLAGTYTGELFF
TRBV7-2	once	CAKKAGPGTDTQYF
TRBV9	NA	CASSPGLGGRAKNIQYF
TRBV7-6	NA	CASSLAGGRETQYF
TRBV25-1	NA	CASSQGWQAGETQYF
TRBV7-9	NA	CASSSLVSYNEQFF
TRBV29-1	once	CSVYRSRRADTQYF
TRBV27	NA	CASSPLGSRGILGYTF
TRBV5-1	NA	CASSLDTLGNTIYF
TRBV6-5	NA	CASRFSLRETQYF
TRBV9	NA	CASSETPGVEEQYF
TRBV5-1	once	CASSLLDPQETQYF
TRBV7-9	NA	CASSYIDRGRAYEQYF
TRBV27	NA	CASSLAPGRPQPQHF
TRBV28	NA	CASRSGGGTEAFF
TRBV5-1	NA	CASSFNSDRSETQYF
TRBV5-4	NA	CASSPGGRHYNEQFF
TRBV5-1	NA	CASSLGLAGELAQYF
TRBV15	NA	CATSRDVREKQYF